This T cell receptor beta chain was identified in a study of OX40 agonist ivuxolimab in advanced cancers. Overall study context: Patients received ivuxolimab, an intravenous treatment, every 2 weeks at 0.01 to 10 mg/kg. Study-wide results and limits: CD4+ and CD8+ T cells in blood underwent clonal expansion by week 6 at 0.1 to 3.0 mg/kg. Certain nonresponders additionally had low normalized T-cell clonal expansion.

Details on this clone: What it binds is unknown.

Here immunoSEQ multiplex PCR was the method, and the copy in TCRdb shows in-frame clones only, minus some. The sample yields 85,000 to 95,000 clones, 75% to 90% seen once. V was shortened by 2 bases and J by 5 bases, with 9 bases between the two germline ends. Germline V gene lookup returns CDR1 SGHTA and CDR2 FQGNSA. CDR3 length: 13 residues. The sequenced sample was CD4+ or CD8+ T cells sorted from blood, obtained in a trial of the OX40 agonist ivuxolimab. The chain combines TRBV7-2 with TRBJ2-5; no clear D gene. This TCR was recovered from an adult with an advanced solid tumor such as melanoma, head and neck, liver or kidney cancer. The CDR3 protein is CASSLLGSETQYF. Here the CDR3 DNA reads TGTGCCAGCAGCTTACTTGGTTCTGAGACCCAGTACTTC.